This T cell receptor (beta chain) was found in a study of T-cell reconstitution after alpha-beta-depleted transplantation in children. This CDR3 comprises 13 residues. Per the germline V gene, CDR1 is PRHDT and CDR2 is FYEKMQ (reference sequence). Trimming cost V 4 bases and J 6 bases, with 10 bases left between them. At least ten counts were recorded for this clonotype. The antigen remains undetermined. Researchers prepared the TCRbeta library using unique molecular identifiers, the study reports. TCRdb used MiXCR to reprocess the PCR reads, holding one entry per CDR3 protein. This sample carries around 180,000 distinct CDR3 sequences, more than 9.5% of them seen once, and the ten largest clones take over 10%. Study-level results: One year post-transplant, T-cell counts and diversity were largely derived from T cells produced anew. TCRbeta diversity was high at day 60 in some patients (a result of surviving recipient T cells and thymic progenitors). Reportedly, only several hundred clones from non-depleted graft cells drove alpha-beta T-cell counts at about two months.

The sample in question was PBMCs, obtained before TCRalphabeta/CD19-depleted stem cell transplant. The sequence was collected from a boy between 2 and 10 years old with acute myeloid leukemia, due to receive a stem cell transplant. This rearrangement joins TRBV13 to TRBJ1-5; D unresolved. Here the CDR3 reads CASSSGWSQPQHF. The CDR3 bases are TGTGCCAGCAGCTCCGGTTGGAGTCAGCCCCAGCATTTT. The full variable domain, completed using reference TRBV13 and TRBJ1-5, is AAGVIQSPRHLIKEKRETATLKCYPIPRHDTVYWYQQGPGQDPQFLISFYEKMQSDKGSIPDRFSAQQFSDYHSELNMSSLELGDSALYFCASSSGWSQPQHFGDGTRLSIL.